This record concerns one T cell receptor (beta chain) sequence. This clone is categorized as medium-sized (0.01 to 0.1%). Its recognized antigen is unknown. Base qualities are not provided; no much larger clone lies one nucleotide away. No treatment had been received by any patient before thyroid surgery. Using T-cell receptor beta sequencing, the researchers looked back retrospectively at clinical samples from patients, gathered between about 2011 and 2019. This sample stems from a study of metastatic and nonmetastatic thyroid tumors (dated by TCRdb to between 2020 and 2021). At the level of the whole study: The researchers compared repertoires between peripheral blood samples and tumor or nodule tissue samples from patients with malignant or benign thyroid disease. Points the paper makes about the study in general: TCR beta diversity was reported as significantly higher in malignant tumors than in benign nodules, in both blood and tumor samples.

The library relied on PCR. The instrument given in TCRdb is Illumina HiSeq 4000. The TCR beta-chain CDR3 region of each patient was profiled by high-throughput sequencing. The original methods were these. CDR3 differences across clinicopathological groups were used to build a classifier for discriminating distant-metastatic papillary thyroid cancer patients. Repertoire diversity was assessed with the Shannon index, and tumor-blood repertoire similarity with the Morisita-Horn index. TCRdb passed the public sequencing reads through fastp at Q25 and MiXCR, retaining productive beta sequences. TCRdb's processing, not the authors' own work, is the source of the V and J calls. This sample lists fewer than 20,000 clones; 20% to 25% were detected once. About 12% of the sample comes from the top ten. The CDR3 covers 18 residues, taking in both the cysteine and the phenylalanine. Only the CDR3 portion is preserved as DNA: 54 bases, with reading frame beginning at the first base. V and J are truncated by 4 bases and 2 bases respectively, leaving an intervening sequence of 22 bases. The germline V gene encodes CDR1 SGHAT and CDR2 FQNNGV.

The sample taken for sequencing was tumor tissue. The sequence joins TRBV11-2 to TRBJ2-3; a weak D assignment points to TRBD2 (6 bases agree). The clonotype originates from a male donor with papillary thyroid cancer or a benign thyroid nodule (not recorded which). Some clones in this sample may be carry-over from other donors' samples. The CDR3 amino acid sequence is: CASSSRPIGLRHTDTQYF. The DNA reads as follows: TGTGCCAGCAGCTCTAGACCTATAGGACTACGCCACACAGATACGCAGTATTTT.